One sample yielded the 9 T cell receptor beta chains listed below, sequenced in a study of Ad26.COV2.S vaccination and SARS-CoV-2 variants. Stated treatment: roughly 20 received Ad26.COV2.S at low or high dose, single or two shots; 5 received placebo; per-sample allocation not given. Collection of the samples took place on day 63 after the first injection of vaccine or placebo. Using immunoSEQ multiplex PCR, the repertoire was profiled, and TCRdb retains in-frame clones only, with some absent. The data show about 350,000 clones, less than 90% seen once. The sequencing used peripheral blood, collected in a trial of Ad26.COV2.S vaccine versus placebo. The source of these receptors is a person aged 18-65 years who received the Ad26.COV2.S COVID-19 vaccine or a placebo.

V and J are TRBV6-5 and TRBJ2-3, with 10 bases that match TRBD2. Germline V gene data show CDR1 as MNHEY and CDR2 as SVGAGI. The CDR3 contains 14 residues. The J segment lost 3 bases and the V segment lost 4 bases, leaving 1 base of the junction unmatched. The CDR3 is CASSLGLATDTQYF. For the CDR3, the DNA is TGTGCCAGCAGTTTGGGACTAGCGACAGATACGCAGTATTTT.

The chain is built from TRBV7-2 and TRBJ1-5, with D perhaps matching TRBD1 (5 bases). Germline V gene lookup returns CDR1 SGHTA and CDR2 FQGNSA. The CDR3 is 14 amino acids. Trimming took off 5 bases at V and 7 bases at J, with 15 bases between the two ends. The CDR3 DNA reads as TGTGCCAGCAGCAACAATGGGGGGGTCCAGCCCCAGCATTTT. This codes for CASSNNGGVQPQHF. Combining the CDR3 with reference TRBV7-2 and TRBJ1-5 gives the whole variable domain GAGVSQSPSNKVTEKGKDVELRCDPISGHTALYWYRQSLGQGLEFLIYFQGNSAPDKSGLPSDRFSAERTGGSVSTLTIQRTQQEDSAVYLCASSNNGGVQPQHFGDGTRLSIL.

The chain carries TRBV30 and TRBJ1-2; D is uncertain. The CDR3 consists of 11 residues. V lost 2 bases and J lost 8, with 9 bases in between. Germline lookup yields CDR1 GTSNPN and CDR2 SVGIG (reference sequence). In DNA, the CDR3 is TGTGCCTGGAGTACGGGTGGCGGCTACACCTTC. This codes for CAWSTGGGYTF.

This sequence joins TRBV5-6 and TRBJ1-2, with 8 bases fitting TRBD1. J was trimmed by 3 bases and V by 7 bases; bases with no gene match: 8. There are 14 residues in the CDR3. Germline CDR1 and CDR2: SGHDT and YYEEEE. CDR3 nucleotide sequence: TGTGCCAGCTGTGACAGGGGTAAAGACTATGGCTACACCTTC. Its translation is CASCDRGKDYGYTF.

The chain is built from TRBV14 and TRBJ1-1; D is unclear. Germline assignment: CDR1 SGHDN and CDR2 FVKESK. This CDR3 region has 12 residues. Trimming cost V 6 bases and J 1 base, with 6 bases left between them. CDR3 residues: CASSLANTEAFF. The CDR3 coding sequence is TGTGCCAGCAGTCTCGCGAACACTGAAGCTTTCTTT. Supplemented by reference TRBV14 and TRBJ1-1, the full variable domain reads EAGVTQFPSHSVIEKGQTVTLRCDPISGHDNLYWYRRVMGKEIKFLLHFVKESKQDESGMPNNRFLAERTGGTYSTLKVQPAELEDSGVYFCASSLANTEAFFGQGTRLTVV.

The rearrangement links TRBV5-5 to TRBJ1-4; D uncertain. With 1 base removed from V and 7 bases from J, the gap between germline ends came to 2 bases. This CDR3 contains 11 residues. Germline CDR1 SGHKS, CDR2 YYEKEE (reference sequence). In nucleotides, the CDR3 is TGTGCCAGCAGCTTGAGTGAAAAACTGTTTTTT. The encoded protein is CASSLSEKLFF.

The V gene is TRBV27, the J gene TRBJ2-5; D possibly corresponds to TRBD2 (6 bases). Germline V lookup: CDR1 MNHEY, CDR2 SMNVEV (reference sequence). The CDR3 sequence is 14 residues long. The V end lost 5 bases, the J end lost 5 bases, and 15 bases lay between the germline ends. This CDR3 is CASSALQGRETQYF. The DNA of the CDR3 is TGTGCCAGCAGTGCCCTCCAAGGGAGGGAGACCCAGTACTTC.

The V call is TRBV13, the J call TRBJ2-3; 8 nucleotides agree with TRBD1. Germline V gene sequence: CDR1 PRHDT, CDR2 FYEKMQ (reference sequence). The CDR3 is 15 residues long. V was clipped by 5 bases and J by 2 bases; unmatched bases: 6. The CDR3 reads CASSPAQGDTDTQYF. CDR3 bases: TGTGCCAGCAGCCCGGCACAGGGGGACACAGATACGCAGTATTTT.

The chain has TRBV5-6 and TRBJ1-1; 7 bases match TRBD1. The J segment lost 4 bases and the V segment lost 5 bases, leaving 5 bases of the junction unmatched. The CDR3 covers 13 residues. The germline V gene has CDR1 SGHDT and CDR2 YYEEEE. The CDR3 sequence: CASSPTGRTEAFF. CDR3 bases: TGTGCCAGCAGTCCGACAGGGCGCACTGAAGCTTTCTTT.